Here is one T cell receptor (beta chain) with its context. The target of this receptor is not known. One base away there is no much larger clone; base qualities are not given. In the prospective study, participants were roughly 18 to 95 years old, resided in about two dozen geographic areas of the United States, and were enrolled through a virtual design. In the prospective study, participants were assigned to cohorts based on the clinical history participants reported in a screening survey and a study questionnaire. Mobile phlebotomists in the prospective study collected whole blood, serum and a nasopharyngeal or oropharyngeal swab from every participant. Additional blood draws and questionnaires over an approximately two-month period could optionally be provided by prospective study participants. Blood samples from the prospective study were shipped frozen or at room temperature prior to DNA extraction.

This sample stems from a study of blood T cell repertoires in COVID-19 (TCRdb year 2020). Regarding the study in general: Collaborator samples came from the United States, Italy and Spain and covered acute and convalescent phases of COVID-19. Deeply sampled blood TCRbeta repertoires from subjects exposed to, actively infected with, or recovered from COVID-19 were included in the dataset. A de-identified subject ID, COVID-19 status, age in years and sex were almost always included in the sample metadata. The material from the prospective study consisted of cDNA or gDNA derived from T cells, B-cell-depleted T cells, or PBMCs. The samples were drawn from the first 160 participants of the ongoing ImmuneRACE study and from some 1,300 subjects provided by 6 global collaborators. The repertoires were released in a freely available public database intended as a resource for research on the immune response to SARS-CoV-2. Where available, HLA class I and class II types were taken from metadata supplied by the sample provider and were not determined by assay-based typing.

Overall study results and their limits: The amount of clinical and demographic metadata varied by source and participant and was provided uncurated.

Taken from the germline V gene, the CDR1 and CDR2 loops are SGHDT and YYEEEE. From the cysteine up to the phenylalanine, the CDR3 has a length of 13 residues. Of the read, only the CDR3 DNA is kept; its 39 bases are in frame from base 1. V is pared back by 4 bases and J by 7 bases, with 15 bases lying between the germline termini. The immunoSEQ Assay, a bias-controlled multiplex PCR, was used to amplify TCRbeta CDR3 regions from genomic DNA. The authors' analysis ran thus. Within the assay, amplification of reference gene primers was used to estimate how many nucleated cells each sample contained. To quantify the absolute abundance of each unique TCRbeta CDR3 rearrangement, sequence reads were collapsed and filtered. Productive Simpson clonality was computed per sample as the square root of Simpson's diversity index over productive rearrangements. The immuneACCESS repertoire file appears here via TCRdb, limited to in-frame rearrangements. These files lack a portion of the clones; in checked studies, under half of the deficit traces to unresolved V genes, and the cause of the others is not known. V, J and clone size derive from that table, while D and trimming were established from the DNA sequence. This sample gives 200,000 or so clones in total; 89% of them show up just once. Roughly 2.4% of the sample belongs to the ten largest clones.

The chain employs TRBV5-6 and TRBJ2-7; TRBD2 is a possible D gene, resting on 5 matching bases. The sequencing sample was made of PBMCs or T cells enriched from blood (not recorded which). This TCR came from a woman aged 35 to 49 with acute COVID-19. The DNA is TGTGCCAGCAGCCTGGGAGTCCCGGGAGAGCAGTACTTC. This is translated as CASSLGVPGEQYF.